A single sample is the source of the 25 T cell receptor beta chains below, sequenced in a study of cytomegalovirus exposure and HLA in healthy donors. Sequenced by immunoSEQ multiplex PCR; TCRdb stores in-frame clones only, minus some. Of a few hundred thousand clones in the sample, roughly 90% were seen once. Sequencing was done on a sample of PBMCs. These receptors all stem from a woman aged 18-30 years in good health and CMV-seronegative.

For the CDR3, the DNA is TGTGCCAGCAGTCTCACCTACCTCCTGGACAGGTCCTATGGCTACACCTTC. It specifies CASSLTYLLDRSYGYTF. J is TRBJ1-2 and V is TRBV28; 7 nucleotides line up with TRBD1. The length of the CDR3 is 17 residues. Unmatched junction bases numbered 16, after V lost 5 bases and J lost 4 bases. The germline CDR1 and CDR2 sequences are MDHEN and SYDVKM.

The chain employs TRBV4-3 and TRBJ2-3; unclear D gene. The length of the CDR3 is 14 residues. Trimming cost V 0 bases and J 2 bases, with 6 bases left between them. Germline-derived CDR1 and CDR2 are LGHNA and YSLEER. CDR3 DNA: TGCGCCAGCAGCCAAGAGTTGTACACAGATACGCAGTATTTT. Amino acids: CASSQELYTDTQYF.

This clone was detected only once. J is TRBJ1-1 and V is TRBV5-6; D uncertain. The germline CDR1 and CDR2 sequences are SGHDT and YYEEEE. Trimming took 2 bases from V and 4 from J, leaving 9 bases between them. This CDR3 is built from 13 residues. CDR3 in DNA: TGTGCCAGCAGCTTCCTGAGGAGCACTGAAGCTTTCTTT. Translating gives CASSFLRSTEAFF.

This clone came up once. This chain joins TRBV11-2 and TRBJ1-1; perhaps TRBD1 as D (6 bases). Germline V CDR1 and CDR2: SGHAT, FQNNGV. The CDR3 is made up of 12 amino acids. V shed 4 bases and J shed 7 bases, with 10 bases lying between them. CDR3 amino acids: CASSSQTGEAFF. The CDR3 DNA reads TGTGCCAGCAGCTCACAGACAGGTGAAGCTTTCTTT.

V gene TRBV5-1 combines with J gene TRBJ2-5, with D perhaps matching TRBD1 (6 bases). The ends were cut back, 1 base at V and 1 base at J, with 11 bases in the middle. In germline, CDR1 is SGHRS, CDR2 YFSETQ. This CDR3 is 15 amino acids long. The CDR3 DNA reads TGCGCCAGCAGCTTGTTAGGACAGATCCAAGAGACCCAGTACTTC. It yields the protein CASSLLGQIQETQYF.

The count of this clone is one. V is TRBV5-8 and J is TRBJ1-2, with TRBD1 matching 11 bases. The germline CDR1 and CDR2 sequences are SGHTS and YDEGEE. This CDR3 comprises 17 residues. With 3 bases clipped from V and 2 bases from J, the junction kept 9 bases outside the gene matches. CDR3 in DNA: TGTGCCAGCAGCTCCCCGGGACAGGGGGTTTTCAACTATGGCTACACCTTC. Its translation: CASSSPGQGVFNYGYTF.

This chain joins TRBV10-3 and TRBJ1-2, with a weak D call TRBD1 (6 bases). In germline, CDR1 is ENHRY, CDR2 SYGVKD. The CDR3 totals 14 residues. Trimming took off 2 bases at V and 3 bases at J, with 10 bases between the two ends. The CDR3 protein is CAISEGGADYGYTF. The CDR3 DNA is TGTGCCATCAGTGAGGGGGGGGCCGACTATGGCTACACCTTC.

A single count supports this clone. Here the CDR3 DNA reads TGTGCCAGCAGCATCATTAACCCAGCCGCTAGCTATGGCTACACCTTC. It translates to CASSIINPAASYGYTF. The chain links TRBV7-9 to TRBJ1-2; D is unclear. CDR1 SEHNR and CDR2 FQNEAQ come from the germline V gene (reference sequence). V lost 5 bases to trimming and J lost 4 bases, with 20 bases between them. CDR3 length: 16 residues.

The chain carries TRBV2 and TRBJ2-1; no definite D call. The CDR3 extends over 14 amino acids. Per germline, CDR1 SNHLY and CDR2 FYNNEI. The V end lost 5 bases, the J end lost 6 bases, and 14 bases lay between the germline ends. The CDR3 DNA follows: TGTGCCAGCAGTCAGAGGCTAGTTGTCAATGAGCAGTTCTTC. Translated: CASSQRLVVNEQFF.

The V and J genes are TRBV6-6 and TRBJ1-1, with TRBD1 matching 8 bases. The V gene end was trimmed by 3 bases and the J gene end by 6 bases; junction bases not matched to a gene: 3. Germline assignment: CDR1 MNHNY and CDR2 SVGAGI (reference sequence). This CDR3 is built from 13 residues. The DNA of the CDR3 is TGTGCCAGCAGTTATTTACAGGGGGCTGAAGCTTTCTTT. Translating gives CASSYLQGAEAFF.

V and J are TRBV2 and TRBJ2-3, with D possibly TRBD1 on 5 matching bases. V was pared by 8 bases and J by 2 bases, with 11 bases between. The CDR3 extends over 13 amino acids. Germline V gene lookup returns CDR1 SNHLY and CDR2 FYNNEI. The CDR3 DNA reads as TGTGCCAGCGGAACAGGCCCCACAGATACGCAGTATTTT. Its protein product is CASGTGPTDTQYF.

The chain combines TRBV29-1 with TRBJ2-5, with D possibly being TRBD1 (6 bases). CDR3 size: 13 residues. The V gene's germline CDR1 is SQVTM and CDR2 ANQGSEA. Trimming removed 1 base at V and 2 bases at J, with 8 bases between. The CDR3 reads CSVEVQGQETQYF. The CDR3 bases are TGCAGCGTTGAAGTGCAGGGGCAAGAGACCCAGTACTTC.

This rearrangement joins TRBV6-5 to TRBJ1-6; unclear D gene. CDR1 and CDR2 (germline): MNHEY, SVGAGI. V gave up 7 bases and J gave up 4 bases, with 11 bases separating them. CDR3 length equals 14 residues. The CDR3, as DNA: TGTGCCAGCATTCCTGCGACATATAATTCACCCCTCCACTTT. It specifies CASIPATYNSPLHF.

The CDR3 here is CASSFKGPWGRTYEQYF. The CDR3 bases are TGTGCCAGCAGCTTCAAGGGCCCCTGGGGGCGAACCTACGAGCAGTACTTC. The V and J genes are TRBV11-1 and TRBJ2-7; weak D call: TRBD1 (6 bases). Germline lookup yields CDR1 SGHAT and CDR2 FQDESV (reference sequence). The CDR3 has 17 residues. Trimming stripped 3 bases from V and 2 bases from J, with 20 bases between.

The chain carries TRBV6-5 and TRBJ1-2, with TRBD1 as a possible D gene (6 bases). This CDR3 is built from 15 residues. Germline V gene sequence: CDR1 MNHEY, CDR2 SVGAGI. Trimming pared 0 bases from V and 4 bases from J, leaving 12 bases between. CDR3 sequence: CASSYSKTGSYGYTF. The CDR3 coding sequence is TGTGCCAGCAGTTACTCGAAAACAGGGAGCTATGGCTACACCTTC.

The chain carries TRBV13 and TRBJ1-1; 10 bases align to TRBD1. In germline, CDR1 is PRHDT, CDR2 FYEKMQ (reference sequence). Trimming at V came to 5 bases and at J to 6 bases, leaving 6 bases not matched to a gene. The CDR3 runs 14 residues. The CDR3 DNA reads TGTGCCAGCAGCCCGGGACAGGGGCTCGCTGAAGCTTTCTTT. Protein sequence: CASSPGQGLAEAFF.

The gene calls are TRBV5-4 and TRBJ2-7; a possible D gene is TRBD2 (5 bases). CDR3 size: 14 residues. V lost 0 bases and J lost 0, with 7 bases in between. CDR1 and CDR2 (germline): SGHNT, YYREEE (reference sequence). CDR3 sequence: CASSLVGSSYEQYV. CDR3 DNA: TGTGCCAGCAGCTTGGTGGGGAGCTCCTACGAGCAGTACGTC.

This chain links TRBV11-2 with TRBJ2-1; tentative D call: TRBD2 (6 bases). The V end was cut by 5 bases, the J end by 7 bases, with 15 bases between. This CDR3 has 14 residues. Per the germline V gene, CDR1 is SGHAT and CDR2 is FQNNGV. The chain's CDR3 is CASSPSTRENEQFF. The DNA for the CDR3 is TGTGCCAGCAGCCCAAGTACGCGGGAAAATGAGCAGTTCTTC.

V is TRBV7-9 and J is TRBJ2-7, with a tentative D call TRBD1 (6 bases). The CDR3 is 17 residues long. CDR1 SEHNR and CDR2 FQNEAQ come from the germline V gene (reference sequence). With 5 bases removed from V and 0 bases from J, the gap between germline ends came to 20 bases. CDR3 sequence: CASSPLLTGTLSYEQYF. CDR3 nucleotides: TGTGCCAGCAGCCCATTACTTACCGGGACACTCTCCTACGAGCAGTACTTC.

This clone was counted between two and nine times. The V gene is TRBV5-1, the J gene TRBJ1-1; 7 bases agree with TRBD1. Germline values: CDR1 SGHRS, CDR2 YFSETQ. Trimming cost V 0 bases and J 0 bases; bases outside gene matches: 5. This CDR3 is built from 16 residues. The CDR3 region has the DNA TGCGCCAGCAGCTTGGCTGAACAGGGGTTGAACACTGAAGCTTTCTTT. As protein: CASSLAEQGLNTEAFF.

Written as DNA, the CDR3 is TGTGCCAGTTCGCTAGAGTCGAACACCGGGGAGCTGTTTTTT. Amino acids: CASSLESNTGELFF. The V call is TRBV6-1, the J call TRBJ2-2; no definite D call. CDR3 length: 14 amino acids. Germline V gene data show CDR1 as MNHNS and CDR2 as SASEGT. V lost 9 bases to trimming and J lost 0 bases, with 11 bases between them.

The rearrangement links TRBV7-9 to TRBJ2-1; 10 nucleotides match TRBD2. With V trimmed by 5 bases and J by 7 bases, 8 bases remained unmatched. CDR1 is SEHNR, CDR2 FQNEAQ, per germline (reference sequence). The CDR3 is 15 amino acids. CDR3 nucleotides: TGTGCCAGCAGCGGTAGCGGGGGGCAGTGGAATGAGCAGTTCTTC. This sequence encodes CASSGSGGQWNEQFF.

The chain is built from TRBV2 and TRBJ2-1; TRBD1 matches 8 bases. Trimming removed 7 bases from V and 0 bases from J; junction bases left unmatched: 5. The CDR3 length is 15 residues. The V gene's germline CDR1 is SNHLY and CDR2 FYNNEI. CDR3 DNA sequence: TGTGCCAGCATGGAAGGACAGGGCTCCTACAATGAGCAGTTCTTC. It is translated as CASMEGQGSYNEQFF.

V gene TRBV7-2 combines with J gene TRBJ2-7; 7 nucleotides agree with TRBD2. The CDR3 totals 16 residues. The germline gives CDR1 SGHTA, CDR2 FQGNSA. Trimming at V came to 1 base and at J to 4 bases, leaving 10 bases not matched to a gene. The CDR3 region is CASSLERGPPGYEQYF. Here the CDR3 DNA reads TGTGCCAGCAGCTTAGAGCGGGGACCCCCCGGGTACGAGCAGTACTTC.

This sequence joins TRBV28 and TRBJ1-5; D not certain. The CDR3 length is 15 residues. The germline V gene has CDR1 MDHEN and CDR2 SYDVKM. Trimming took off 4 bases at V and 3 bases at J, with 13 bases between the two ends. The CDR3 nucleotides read TGTGCCAGCAGTTCCCCAGTATCCCTCAATCAGCCCCAGCATTTT. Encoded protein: CASSSPVSLNQPQHF.